This TCR beta chain comes out of a study of OX40 agonist ivuxolimab in advanced cancers. Broader study findings: Compared with CD4+, CD8+ T cells on average had more expanded clones.

This clone has more than one count but fewer than ten. Its antigen is not known. Profiled with immunoSEQ multiplex PCR; TCRdb holds only in-frame clones, not every one. The profile shows 60,000 or so clones, about 88% of them singletons. Sampling of blood occurred at baseline, cycle 4 day 1, and cycle 7 day 1. This TCR came from an adult with an advanced solid tumor such as melanoma, head and neck, liver or kidney cancer. The sequencing here drew on CD4+ or CD8+ T cells sorted from blood, taken in a trial of the OX40 agonist ivuxolimab.

CDR3 residues: CASGAGTWALEQYF. The CDR3 bases are TGTGCCAGTGGGGCCGGGACATGGGCTCTCGAGCAGTACTTC. This chain joins TRBV7-2 and TRBJ2-7; maybe TRBD1 (6 bases). Germline V gene lookup returns CDR1 SGHTA and CDR2 FQGNSA. Trimming removed 9 bases at V and 6 bases at J, with 21 bases between. The CDR3 loop spans 14 amino acids.